The 2 T cell receptor beta chains given below trace back to one sample, sequenced in a study of early T cells in non-severe SARS-CoV-2 infection. TCRdb re-called the 5' RACE reads through MiXCR, storing one row per CDR3 protein. The sample has about 50,000 distinct CDR3 sequences; around a tenth are singletons. The input for sequencing was whole blood, taken at baseline. These receptors all come from an adult who was a healthcare worker with PCR-confirmed SARS-CoV-2 infection or an uninfected control (not recorded which).

Ten or more counts support this clonotype. The chain carries TRBV7-6 and TRBJ1-2; D remains ambiguous. Between the trimmed V and J ends, which lost 3 bases and 0 bases, there was a span of 8 bases. CDR3 length: 14 amino acids. Per germline, CDR1 SGHVS and CDR2 FNYEAQ. CDR3 loop: CASSFGPSNYGYTF. The CDR3 DNA sequence: TGTGCCAGCAGCTTTGGACCGTCTAACTATGGCTACACCTTC. Using reference TRBV7-6 and TRBJ1-2 for the parts outside the CDR3, the full variable domain is GAGVSQSPRYKVTKRGQDVALRCDPISGHVSLYWYRQALGQGPEFLTYFNYEAQQDKSGLPNDRFSAERPEGSISTLTIQRTEQRDSAMYRCASSFGPSNYGYTFGSGTRLTVV.

Ten or more counts support this clonotype. This chain uses TRBV6-6 with TRBJ2-2; D possibly matches TRBD1 or TRBD2 (6 bases each). The ends were cut back, 4 bases at V and 7 bases at J, with 10 bases in the middle. Germline lookup yields CDR1 MNHNY and CDR2 SVGAGI (reference sequence). This CDR3 has 13 residues. The CDR3, as DNA: TGTGCCAGCAGTTTCGGGGGCGGCGGGGAGCTGTTTTTT. Residues: CASSFGGGGELFF.